The T cell receptor beta chain described here comes from a study of blood T cell repertoires in COVID-19. Study information: Both acute and convalescent COVID-19 samples were obtained from the United States, Italy and Spain. PBMCs, B-cell-depleted T cells, or T cells were the source of the cDNA or gDNA that made up the material.

Germline assignment: CDR1 MNHEY and CDR2 SVGAGI. The length of the CDR3 is 15 residues. Trimming at V came to 6 bases and at J to 1 base, leaving 6 bases not matched to a gene. TCRdb keeps only in-frame clones here, not all; method: immunoSEQ multiplex PCR. The table includes 130,000 to 150,000 clones, about 90% detected once. This chain links TRBV6-5 with TRBJ1-5; TRBD1 matches at 7 bases. The clonotype comes from a human donor in a cohort sampled during active COVID-19. The sample was peripheral blood. The DNA for the CDR3 is TGTGCCAGCAGCCTAACAGGGGTGAGCAATCAGCCCCAGCATTTT. It translates to CASSLTGVSNQPQHF.